The entry that follows covers one T cell receptor beta chain sequence. Individuals drawn from around 24 US areas were about 18 to 90 years old. Participants reported their clinical history, and cohort assignment relied on those reports. The data derive from a study of blood T cell repertoires in COVID-19. Overall study: The study drew acute and convalescent COVID-19 samples from the United States, Italy and Spain.

Original processing methods: The assay estimated nucleated cells by amplifying reference gene primers. The assay was immunoSEQ multiplex PCR, and TCRdb's table has in-frame clones only and misses some. The V and J calls and clone size were taken over from that table, and D and trimming were inferred from the DNA. The data hold roughly 300,000 clones, with 85% to 90% observed a single time. The CDR3 covers 14 residues. Trimming cost V 5 bases and J 4 bases; bases outside gene matches: 5. V and J are TRBV23-1 and TRBJ2-7; 10 nucleotides agree with TRBD1. TRBV23-1 is an ORF, with its function uncertain. The origin of this receptor is a woman between 18 and 29 years old who had recovered from COVID-19. The source material was PBMCs or T cells enriched from blood (not recorded which). CDR3 coding DNA: TGCGCCAGCAGTGAAGGGACAGGGGTGTACGAGCAGTACTTC. It encodes CASSEGTGVYEQYF.